This T cell receptor (beta chain) was identified in a study of blood T cell repertoires in COVID-19. The wider study: COVID-19 samples collected from the United States, Italy and Spain covered acute and convalescent phases. In each case, the material was cDNA or gDNA derived from T cells, B-cell-depleted T cells, or PBMCs.

This clone was observed a single time. The CDR3 has 17 amino acids. Per germline, CDR1 MGHRA and CDR2 YSYEKL. V was clipped by 4 bases and J by 0 bases, with 16 bases between them. In the source study's methods: Estimation of nucleated cell counts was performed using reference gene primer amplification. The protocol was immunoSEQ multiplex PCR, while the TCRdb copy is restricted to in-frame clones and leaves out a portion. For V, J and clone size, that table is used; D and trimming come from the DNA. The sample carries approximately 56,000 clones, approximately 89% recorded once. The sample was peripheral blood. This chain connects TRBV4-1 to TRBJ2-4; D gene uncertain. This clonotype was obtained from a woman in her sixties or seventies with COVID-19, enrolled during active disease. DNA of the CDR3: TGCGCCAGCAGCCGGTCCGAAAACTCTATAGCCAAAAACATTCAGTACTTC. It encodes CASSRSENSIAKNIQYF.